The present entry profiles one TCR beta chain with its context. Second-dose recipients at about 4 or about 12 weeks were treated as one pooled group. These data belong to a study of T cell responses to AZD1222 COVID-19 vaccine. Clones were read by immunoSEQ multiplex PCR, and TCRdb kept only the in-frame ones, dropping some. In the table there are approximately 89,000 clones, approximately 90% of which are singletons. The ends lost 4 bases at V and 8 bases at J; junction bases unmatched: 12. CDR1 and CDR2 (germline): SGHRS, YFSETQ. CDR3 length: 16 residues. The chain recombines TRBV5-1 with TRBJ2-1; TRBD2 agrees at 10 bases. This clonotype originated in an adult who received the AZD1222 COVID-19 vaccine. The material was peripheral blood, obtained 28 days after the second AZD1222 dose. The CDR3 nucleotides are TGCGCCAGCAGCCTCCCGGAGCGGGGGGGCCGGGATGAGCAGTTCTTC. The encoded protein is CASSLPERGGRDEQFF.